Listed here are 21 T cell receptor beta chains from one sample, sequenced in a study of early T cells in non-severe SARS-CoV-2 infection. TCRdb itself ran the 5' RACE reads through MiXCR, one entry per CDR3 protein. Among around 63,000 distinct CDR3 sequences listed, around 5.7% were seen once. The specimen comprised whole blood, sampled at baseline. All receptors come from an adult who was a healthcare worker with PCR-confirmed SARS-CoV-2 infection or an uninfected control (not recorded which).

The rearrangement uses TRBV28 and TRBJ2-7; possibly TRBD1 for D (6 bases). Germline CDR1 is MDHEN and CDR2 is SYDVKM. V lost 5 bases and J 0 bases, leaving 17 bases between the germline ends. This CDR3 has 16 amino acids. This CDR3 reads CASSPHMTGSSYEQYF. CDR3 nucleotides: TGTGCCAGCAGTCCACATATGACAGGTAGCTCCTACGAGCAGTACTTC.

This clonotype was counted ten times or more. V usage is TRBV20-1 and J usage is TRBJ2-6, with 8 positions matching TRBD1. This CDR3 spans 17 amino acids. The V and J ends lost 1 base and 0 bases, in that order; junction bases with no gene match: 5. In germline, CDR1 is DFQATT, CDR2 SNEGSKA (reference sequence). CDR3 amino acids: CSARVVTGGSGANVLTF. In DNA form, the CDR3 reads TGCAGTGCTAGAGTGGTAACAGGGGGCTCTGGGGCCAACGTCCTGACTTTC.

This clonotype was seen ten or more times. V gene TRBV20-1 combines with J gene TRBJ2-7; TRBD1 is a possible D gene (5 bases). V lost 6 bases and J 0 bases, leaving 15 bases between the germline ends. The CDR3 has 14 residues. The germline V gene encodes CDR1 DFQATT and CDR2 SNEGSKA (reference sequence). The CDR3 spells CSAKSDGHSYEQYF. CDR3 sequence (DNA): TGCAGTGCCAAATCTGATGGACACTCCTACGAGCAGTACTTC.

This clonotype was counted a single time. The chain combines TRBV28 with TRBJ2-7; D call uncertain. CDR3 length equals 13 residues. Trimming pared 6 bases from V and 0 bases from J, leaving 9 bases between. CDR1 MDHEN and CDR2 SYDVKM come from the germline V gene. The CDR3 sequence: CASRADISYEQYF. The CDR3 DNA reads as TGTGCCAGCAGAGCAGACATCTCCTACGAGCAGTACTTC.

V is TRBV4-1 and J is TRBJ2-7; TRBD2 agrees at 9 bases. V trimming: 3 bases; J trimming: 3 bases; junction bases outside the gene matches: 6. Germline CDR1 MGHRA, CDR2 YSYEKL. This CDR3 is built from 15 residues. This CDR3 is CASSHGLARNYEQYF. In nucleotides, the CDR3 is TGCGCCAGCAGCCACGGACTAGCGAGAAACTACGAGCAGTACTTC.

This clonotype showed up many times. The chain is built from TRBV6-1 and TRBJ2-1, with unresolved D. Germline-derived CDR1 and CDR2 are MNHNS and SASEGT. Trimming removed 1 base at V and 11 bases at J, with 9 bases between. The CDR3 covers 12 residues. The CDR3: CASSEEGFKQFF. The DNA of the CDR3 is TGTGCCAGCAGTGAAGAAGGATTCAAGCAGTTCTTC.

This clonotype was observed many times. This rearrangement joins TRBV11-2 to TRBJ2-7, with a possible D match to TRBD2 (6 bases). The V gene lost 6 bases and the J gene lost 2 bases, with 14 bases spanning the gap. The CDR3 is made up of 14 amino acids. The germline V gene encodes CDR1 SGHAT and CDR2 FQNNGV. DNA for the CDR3: TGTGCCAGCAGTACCCTCGGGAGTACCTACGAGCAGTACTTC. Translating gives CASSTLGSTYEQYF.

At least ten counts were recorded for this clonotype. The V gene is TRBV9, the J gene TRBJ2-3, with 7 bases fitting TRBD1. The CDR3 spans 15 residues. The J segment lost 1 base and the V segment lost 4 bases, leaving 6 bases of the junction unmatched. Germline CDR1 and CDR2: SGDLS and YYNGEE. This CDR3 reads CASSSRDRGTDTQYF. CDR3 DNA: TGTGCCAGCAGCTCCCGGGACAGAGGCACAGATACGCAGTATTTT. Together with reference TRBV9 and TRBJ2-3, the CDR3 gives the full variable domain: DSGVTQTPKHLITATGQRVTLRCSPRSGDLSVYWYQQSLDQGLQFLIQYYNGEERAKGNILERFSAQQFPDLHSELNLSSLELGDSALYFCASSSRDRGTDTQYFGPGTRLTVL.

The chain carries TRBV4-2 and TRBJ2-5, with TRBD1 as a possible D gene (6 bases). CDR3 size: 15 residues. Germline CDR1 and CDR2: LGHNA and YNFKEQ. V lost 1 base, J lost 3 bases, and 12 bases lay in between. The DNA of the CDR3 is TGTGCCAGCAGCCAAGTCGGACAGTTTAAAGAGACCCAGTACTTC. Its protein is CASSQVGQFKETQYF.

Ten or more counts support this clonotype. The genes are TRBV5-4 and TRBJ2-5; D is possibly TRBD1 (5 bases). Germline V gene sequence: CDR1 SGHNT, CDR2 YYREEE (reference sequence). Between the trimmed V and J ends, which lost 2 bases and 0 bases, there was a span of 11 bases. The CDR3 runs to 15 residues. The CDR3 here is CASSLGVGHQETQYF. The CDR3 nucleotides are TGTGCCAGCAGCTTAGGGGTTGGGCACCAAGAGACCCAGTACTTC.

This CDR3 is CASHRDHYNEQFF. For the CDR3, the DNA is TGTGCCAGCCACCGGGACCATTACAATGAGCAGTTCTTC. The gene calls are TRBV6-2 or TRBV6-3 and TRBJ2-1; possibly TRBD1 or TRBD2 for D (5 bases each). The germline CDR1 and CDR2 sequences are MNHEY and SVGEGT. The CDR3 extends over 13 amino acids. Trimming took off 8 bases at V and 4 bases at J, with 12 bases between the two ends.

This clonotype was counted only a few times. The chain carries TRBV7-2 and TRBJ2-5, with D unresolved. The CDR3 covers 14 residues. Germline V lookup: CDR1 SGHTA, CDR2 FQGNSA. The V and J ends lost 5 bases and 1 base respectively, with 11 bases between them. Written as DNA, the CDR3 is TGTGCCAGCAGCCGCGGCGCTTCCCAAGAGACCCAGTACTTC. This sequence encodes CASSRGASQETQYF.

Only a few counts were recorded for this clonotype. The chain links TRBV4-3 to TRBJ2-5; 7 bases are shared with TRBD2. This CDR3 contains 16 residues. V gave up 0 bases and J gave up 6 bases; unmatched junction bases: 10. The germline CDR1 and CDR2 sequences are LGHNA and YSLEER. The CDR3 coding sequence is TGCGCCAGCAGCCAAGATTGGGGGGGAGGGCCAAAGACCCAGTACTTC. Translated, it gives CASSQDWGGGPKTQYF.

V gene TRBV27 combines with J gene TRBJ2-1; TRBD2 matches at 10 bases. Germline V gene sequence: CDR1 MNHEY, CDR2 SMNVEV (reference sequence). The CDR3 sequence is 16 residues long. Unmatched junction bases numbered 9, after V lost 2 bases and J lost 8 bases. Written as DNA, the CDR3 is TGTGCCAGCAGTTTACGTCAGAGACTAGCGGGCGATGAGCAGTTCTTC. Amino acid sequence: CASSLRQRLAGDEQFF.

This clonotype was found many times. The rearrangement links TRBV20-1 to TRBJ1-1; no clear D. This CDR3 spans 12 amino acids. V dropped 8 bases and J dropped 2 bases, with 12 bases sitting between them. Germline-derived CDR1 and CDR2 are DFQATT and SNEGSKA (reference sequence). Here the CDR3 reads CSTPLANTEAFF. The CDR3 DNA is TGCAGTACACCACTGGCAAACACTGAAGCTTTCTTT.

This clonotype occurred a few times. This chain connects TRBV23-1 to TRBJ2-3, with 8 bases matching TRBD1. TRBV23-1 is labeled an ORF, and its function is uncertain. V lost 0 bases, J lost 4 bases, and 6 bases stayed unmatched. The length of the CDR3 is 16 residues. CDR3 in DNA: TGCGCCAGCAGTCAATCGCCAGGGGGCTCCCCAGATACGCAGTATTTT. It codes for CASSQSPGGSPDTQYF.

This clonotype was recorded many times. The chain uses TRBV28 and TRBJ2-7; D tentatively reads TRBD1 or TRBD2 (5 bases each). In germline, CDR1 is MDHEN, CDR2 SYDVKM. The V end lost 4 bases, the J end lost 2 bases, and 15 bases lay between the germline ends. The CDR3 consists of 15 residues. Written as DNA, the CDR3 is TGTGCCAGCAGTTCAACGGGACGCCTAACCTACGAGCAGTACTTC. It is translated as CASSSTGRLTYEQYF.

The chain couples TRBV7-8 to TRBJ1-4, with 8 bases lining up with TRBD1. Losses at the gene ends were 2 bases for V and 4 bases for J; bases not matched to a gene: 12. The CDR3 is made up of 18 amino acids. The V gene's germline CDR1 is SGHVS and CDR2 FQNEAQ. CDR3 loop: CASSLRTGRRGGNEKLFF. In nucleotides, the CDR3 is TGTGCCAGCAGCTTAAGGACAGGGCGCAGGGGGGGTAATGAAAAACTGTTTTTT.

This clonotype came up many times. The gene calls are TRBV28 and TRBJ1-4; D not resolved. V dropped 3 bases and J dropped 4 bases, with 3 bases sitting between them. This CDR3 contains 12 residues. The germline V gene has CDR1 MDHEN and CDR2 SYDVKM. The CDR3 sequence: CASSFYNEKLFF. The CDR3 DNA reads TGTGCCAGCAGTTTCTATAATGAAAAACTGTTTTTT.

Ten or more counts support this clonotype. The rearrangement links TRBV20-1 to TRBJ1-6, with a weak D call TRBD1 (5 bases). Trimming removed 0 bases from V and 5 bases from J, with 11 bases in between. The CDR3 has 15 amino acids. Per the germline V gene, CDR1 is DFQATT and CDR2 is SNEGSKA (reference sequence). The CDR3 DNA reads as TGCAGTGCTAGAGATAGTAGGGGTCATAATTCACCCCTCCACTTT. Its translation: CSARDSRGHNSPLHF.

This clonotype was detected many times. The V call is TRBV12-3 or TRBV12-4, the J call TRBJ1-5; D uncertain. Trimming shortened V by 5 bases and J by 1 base, and 15 bases separated the two germline ends. The CDR3 runs to 16 residues. CDR3 sequence reads: CASSAAVGESNQPQHF. The CDR3 DNA sequence: TGTGCCAGCAGTGCAGCAGTGGGAGAGAGCAATCAGCCCCAGCATTTT.